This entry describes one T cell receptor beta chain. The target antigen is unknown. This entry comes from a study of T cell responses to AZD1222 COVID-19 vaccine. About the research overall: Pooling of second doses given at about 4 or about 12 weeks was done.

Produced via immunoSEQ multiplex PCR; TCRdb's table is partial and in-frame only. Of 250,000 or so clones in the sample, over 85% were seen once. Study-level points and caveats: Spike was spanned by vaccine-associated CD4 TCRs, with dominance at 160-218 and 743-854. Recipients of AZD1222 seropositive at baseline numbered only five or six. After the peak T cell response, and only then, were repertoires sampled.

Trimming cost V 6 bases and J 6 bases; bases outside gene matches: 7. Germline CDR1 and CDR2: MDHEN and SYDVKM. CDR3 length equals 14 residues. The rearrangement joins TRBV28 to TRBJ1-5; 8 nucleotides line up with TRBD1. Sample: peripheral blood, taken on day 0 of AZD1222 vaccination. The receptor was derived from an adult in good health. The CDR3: CASRSPGGSQPQHF. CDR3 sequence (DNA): TGTGCCAGCAGATCCCCAGGGGGCAGTCAGCCCCAGCATTTT.